The 26 T cell receptor beta chains below all came from one sample that was sequenced in a study of cytotoxic CD8 clonotypes in ibrutinib-treated CLL (dated by TCRdb to the early 2020s). Per the publication, the time point label means: approximately 11 months on ibrutinib. Library creation used the immunoSEQ multiplex PCR assay. In its TCRdb copy, this immuneACCESS table keeps in-frame sequences only and misses some clones. Where compared with another copy, unresolved V genes explain less than half of these, and the others have no known cause. For this sample there are about 200,000 clones; approximately 75% appear just once. The ten largest clones represent over 9.5% of the sample. Material: PBMCs, obtained after 12 months of ibrutinib treatment. The receptors here all came from a human donor with chronic lymphocytic leukemia.

This clone was observed a single time. J is TRBJ2-1 and V is TRBV5-1; unclear D gene. The germline V gene encodes CDR1 SGHRS and CDR2 YFSETQ. The CDR3 runs to 15 residues. Trimming shortened V by 4 bases and J by 5 bases, and 16 bases separated the two germline ends. The CDR3 sequence is CASSPRSTFDNEQFF. The CDR3 DNA reads as TGCGCCAGCAGCCCTAGGAGTACCTTTGACAATGAGCAGTTCTTC.

The chain couples TRBV6-5 to TRBJ1-3; D not resolved. The germline V gene encodes CDR1 MNHEY and CDR2 SVGAGI. CDR3 length: 16 amino acids. Between the trimmed V and J ends, which lost 0 bases and 3 bases, there was a span of 12 bases. CDR3 bases: TGTGCCAGCAGTTACTCGAGATGGCCCCTTGGAAACACCATATATTTT. Its protein is CASSYSRWPLGNTIYF.

The chain joins TRBV6-1 to TRBJ2-1; TRBD2 is a possible D gene (6 bases). Germline V gene sequence: CDR1 MNHNS, CDR2 SASEGT. The CDR3 is 14 residues long. With 5 bases removed from V and 3 bases from J, the gap between germline ends came to 11 bases. The CDR3, as DNA: TGTGCCAGCAGTCCTAGCGCTGTCTACAATGAGCAGTTCTTC. Translating gives CASSPSAVYNEQFF.

This clone showed up just once. V usage is TRBV28 and J usage is TRBJ2-1, with D uncertain. Per germline, CDR1 MDHEN and CDR2 SYDVKM. The CDR3 runs 11 residues. V was trimmed by 3 bases and J by 10 bases, leaving 7 bases between them. For the CDR3, the DNA is TGTGCCAGCAGTTTGACCAGGGAGCAGTTCTTC. Its translation: CASSLTREQFF.

This clone was picked up a small number of times. The gene calls are TRBV27 and TRBJ1-5; D might be TRBD1 (5 bases). The CDR3 is made up of 15 amino acids. Trimming removed 3 bases at V and 2 bases at J, with 11 bases between. CDR1 is MNHEY, CDR2 SMNVEV, per germline (reference sequence). CDR3 in amino acids: CASSFGGWGNQPQHF. In nucleotides, the CDR3 is TGTGCCAGCAGTTTTGGGGGATGGGGCAATCAGCCCCAGCATTTT.

Notes on this clone: In the same sample, other DNA sequences code for this CDR3. The chain has TRBV2 and TRBJ2-1, with D possibly being TRBD1 or TRBD2 (5 bases each). V was clipped by 6 bases and J by 4 bases, with 10 bases between them. The CDR3 sequence is 13 residues long. CDR1 and CDR2 (germline): SNHLY, FYNNEI. CDR3 sequence reads: CASRLDSYNEQFF. DNA for the CDR3: TGTGCCAGCAGACTAGACAGTTACAATGAGCAGTTCTTC.

CDR3 residues: CASSSGGDYGYTF. In nucleotides, the CDR3 is TGTGCCAGCAGCTCCGGCGGGGACTATGGCTACACCTTC. This chain uses TRBV28 with TRBJ1-2; no reliable D call. Trimming pared 6 bases from V and 3 bases from J, leaving 11 bases between. CDR1 and CDR2 (germline): MDHEN, SYDVKM. The CDR3 has 13 residues.

This clone was counted a few times. V is TRBV28 and J is TRBJ1-1; D is possibly TRBD1 (5 bases). Germline assignment: CDR1 MDHEN and CDR2 SYDVKM. This CDR3 contains 15 residues. Trimming took off 4 bases at V and 4 bases at J, with 16 bases between the two ends. CDR3: CASSSQAQDGTEAFF. In DNA, the CDR3 is TGTGCCAGCAGTTCACAGGCTCAGGATGGCACTGAAGCTTTCTTT.

The CDR3 DNA follows: TGTGCCAGCCTGGGACAGGGATCCCCCGAGCAGTACTTC. It translates to CASLGQGSPEQYF. The chain carries TRBV6-1 and TRBJ2-7; 9 bases align to TRBD1. The length of the CDR3 is 13 residues. Looked up from germline, CDR1 is MNHNS and CDR2 is SASEGT. J lost 6 bases, V lost 8 bases, and 8 bases had no gene match.

J is TRBJ2-7 and V is TRBV11-2, with unresolved D. The germline CDR1 and CDR2 sequences are SGHAT and FQNNGV. V was shortened by 5 bases and J by 4 bases, with 9 bases between the two germline ends. This CDR3 is 12 amino acids long. The DNA of the CDR3 is TGTGCCAGCAGCCGGTGGAGTTACGAGCAGTACTTC. Its protein product is CASSRWSYEQYF.

The chain couples TRBV11-2 to TRBJ2-5, with no clear D. Germline CDR1 is SGHAT and CDR2 is FQNNGV. Trimming left V 2 bases short and J 3 bases short, with 7 bases between. The CDR3 length is 13 residues. The CDR3 sequence: CASSLQVKETQYF. CDR3 nucleotides: TGTGCCAGCAGCTTACAGGTTAAAGAGACCCAGTACTTC.

V usage is TRBV5-6 and J usage is TRBJ1-3; no reliable D call. Germline lookup yields CDR1 SGHDT and CDR2 YYEEEE. The V end was cut by 5 bases, the J end by 1 base, with 13 bases between. This CDR3 region has 15 residues. The CDR3 DNA sequence: TGTGCCAGCAGTACCCAGGTGACTTCTGGAAACACCATATATTTT. The encoded protein is CASSTQVTSGNTIYF. The full variable domain, with the rest looked up from reference TRBV5-6 and TRBJ1-3, is DAGVTQSPTHLIKTRGQQVTLRCSPKSGHDTVSWYQQALGQGPQFIFQYYEEEERQRGNFPDRFSGHQFPNYSSELNVNALLLGDSALYLCASSTQVTSGNTIYFGEGSWLTVV.

V and J are TRBV27 and TRBJ2-3; 13 bases line up with TRBD2. Germline loops: CDR1 MNHEY, CDR2 SMNVEV (reference sequence). The CDR3 sequence is 18 residues long. V trimming: 2 bases; J trimming: 0 bases; junction bases outside the gene matches: 5. The CDR3 is CASSLRLAGGLSTDTQYF. In nucleotides, the CDR3 is TGTGCCAGCAGTTTACGACTAGCGGGGGGCCTTAGCACAGATACGCAGTATTTT.

There are a few counts of this clone. The gene calls are TRBV2 and TRBJ1-6; D gene uncertain. The CDR3 is 16 residues long. Germline V gives CDR1 SNHLY, CDR2 FYNNEI. The V and J ends lost 6 bases and 0 bases respectively, with 12 bases between them. This chain's CDR3 is CASRTDPGSYNSPLHF. As DNA, the CDR3 is TGTGCCAGCAGGACCGACCCAGGCTCCTATAATTCACCCCTCCACTTT.

The chain couples TRBV18 to TRBJ2-7, with a tentative D call TRBD2 (5 bases). Germline loops: CDR1 KGHSH, CDR2 LQKENI. This CDR3 comprises 13 residues. V was shortened by 0 bases and J by 6 bases, with 9 bases between the two germline ends. The CDR3 is CASSPPETIEQYF. The DNA for the CDR3 is TGTGCCAGCTCACCACCGGAGACTATCGAGCAGTACTTC.

The rearrangement uses TRBV7-9 and TRBJ1-6; D may be TRBD1 (5 bases). Germline V gene lookup returns CDR1 SEHNR and CDR2 FQNEAQ (reference sequence). V was shortened by 8 bases and J by 8 bases, with 13 bases between the two germline ends. This CDR3 region has 13 residues. CDR3 coding DNA: TGTGCCAGCTCTCGTTTGGGGGATTCACCCCTCCACTTT. It encodes CASSRLGDSPLHF.

This clone has a handful of counts. J is TRBJ1-2 and V is TRBV5-1, with D possibly being TRBD1 (5 bases). The CDR3 loop spans 14 amino acids. Trimming shortened V by 1 base and J by 7 bases, and 14 bases separated the two germline ends. From germline, CDR1 is SGHRS and CDR2 YFSETQ. The CDR3 sequence: CASSLTGTVGGYTF. DNA for the CDR3: TGCGCCAGCAGCTTGACCGGGACGGTGGGTGGCTACACCTTC. The whole variable domain, filled in from reference TRBV5-1 and TRBJ1-2, reads KAGVTQTPRYLIKTRGQQVTLSCSPISGHRSVSWYQQTPGQGLQFLFEYFSETQRNKGNFPGRFSGRQFSNSRSEMNVSTLELGDSALYLCASSLTGTVGGYTFGSGTRLTVV.

This clone was seen a single time. The genes are TRBV4-1 and TRBJ1-1, with unresolved D. Trimming shortened V by 3 bases and J by 4 bases, and 21 bases separated the two germline ends. This CDR3 spans 17 amino acids. CDR1 and CDR2 from the germline V gene are MGHRA and YSYEKL. Written as DNA, the CDR3 is TGCGCCAGCAGCCACGCGTCGGGGAGGGTCGAGGTCACTGAAGCTTTCTTT. Its translation: CASSHASGRVEVTEAFF.

The chain has TRBV7-2 and TRBJ1-1; D uncertain. Germline V lookup: CDR1 SGHTA, CDR2 FQGNSA. The V end lost 3 bases, the J end lost 8 bases, and 13 bases lay between the germline ends. The CDR3 length is 13 residues. Written as DNA, the CDR3 is TGTGCCAGCAGCTTTGGCACGGATAGGGAAGCTTTCTTT. Its protein product is CASSFGTDREAFF.

V gene TRBV5-1 combines with J gene TRBJ2-7, with D perhaps matching TRBD1 (6 bases). Trimming took off 4 bases at V and 2 bases at J, with 16 bases between the two ends. Germline V gene sequence: CDR1 SGHRS, CDR2 YFSETQ. The CDR3 has 15 amino acids. In DNA, the CDR3 is TGCGCCAGCAGCACGACAGGCGCCGGGACCTACGAGCAGTACTTC. Protein sequence: CASSTTGAGTYEQYF.

The gene calls are TRBV25-1 and TRBJ2-2, with TRBD1 identical over 7 bases. The germline CDR1 and CDR2 sequences are MGHDK and SYGVNS. The CDR3 totals 16 residues. Trimming at V came to 6 bases and at J to 2 bases, leaving 9 bases not matched to a gene. CDR3 in DNA: TGTGCCAGCAGAACACCCGGGACAGCAAACACCGGGGAGCTGTTTTTT. Translation: CASRTPGTANTGELFF.

The chain carries TRBV5-1 and TRBJ1-2, with TRBD1 matching 11 bases. The CDR3 length is 14 residues. The ends lost 4 bases at V and 10 bases at J; junction bases unmatched: 9. Germline CDR1 is SGHRS and CDR2 is YFSETQ. CDR3 amino acids: CASSTRTGGEDYTF. In DNA form, the CDR3 reads TGCGCCAGCAGCACGAGGACAGGGGGCGAGGACTACACCTTC. Full variable domain (rest looked up from reference TRBV5-1 and TRBJ1-2): KAGVTQTPRYLIKTRGQQVTLSCSPISGHRSVSWYQQTPGQGLQFLFEYFSETQRNKGNFPGRFSGRQFSNSRSEMNVSTLELGDSALYLCASSTRTGGEDYTFGSGTRLTVV.

This clone occurred once. This chain connects TRBV4-2 to TRBJ2-7; D is ambiguous. The CDR3 contains 13 residues. V lost 0 bases and J 7 bases, leaving 10 bases between the germline ends. Germline values: CDR1 LGHNA, CDR2 YNFKEQ. CDR3 region: CASSQEKPLEQYF. In DNA form, the CDR3 reads TGTGCCAGCAGCCAAGAGAAGCCTTTGGAGCAGTACTTC.

The V call is TRBV5-4, the J call TRBJ2-5; D is perhaps TRBD1 (5 bases). The V end was cut by 3 bases, the J end by 3 bases, with 15 bases between. The CDR3 sequence is 15 residues long. The germline CDR1 and CDR2 sequences are SGHNT and YYREEE (reference sequence). The CDR3 DNA reads as TGTGCCAGCAGCTCCCAGAACCTCAGGGAAGAGACCCAGTACTTC. Translated: CASSSQNLREETQYF.

The chain couples TRBV7-9 to TRBJ2-3; TRBD2 aligns across 13 bases. The germline CDR1 and CDR2 sequences are SEHNR and FQNEAQ (reference sequence). The CDR3 totals 18 residues. J gave up 8 bases and V 4 bases, and 15 bases lay outside the gene matches. CDR3 amino acids: CASSSLTSGGTPLGTQYF. As DNA, the CDR3 is TGTGCCAGCAGCTCCCTGACTAGCGGGGGGACCCCTCTGGGTACGCAGTATTTT.

The chain combines TRBV7-9 with TRBJ2-7, with TRBD2 matching 14 bases. CDR3 length: 14 residues. CDR1 and CDR2 (germline): SEHNR, FQNEAQ (reference sequence). J gave up 6 bases and V 4 bases, and 2 bases lay outside the gene matches. The CDR3 DNA is TGTGCCAGCAGCTCCGGGACTAGCGGGGGCGAGCAGTACTTC. Encoded protein: CASSSGTSGGEQYF.